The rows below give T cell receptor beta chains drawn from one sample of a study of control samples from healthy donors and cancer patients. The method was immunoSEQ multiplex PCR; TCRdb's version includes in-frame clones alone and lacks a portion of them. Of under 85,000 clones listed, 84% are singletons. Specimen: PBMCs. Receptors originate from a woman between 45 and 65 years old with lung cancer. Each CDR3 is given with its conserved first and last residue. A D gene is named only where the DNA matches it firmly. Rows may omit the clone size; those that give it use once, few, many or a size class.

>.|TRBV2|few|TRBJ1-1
TGTGCCAGCAGTGAGGTGGCAGCTTCGGGCACTGAAGCTTTCTTT
CASSEVAASGTEAFF
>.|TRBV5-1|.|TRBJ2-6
TGCGCCAGCAGCTTGATGGGACGTACTAGCTCTGGGGCCAACGTCCTGACTTTC
CASSLMGRTSSGANVLTF
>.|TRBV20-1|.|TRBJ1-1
TGCAGTGCTAAGATGAACACTGAAGCTTTCTTT
CSAKMNTEAFF
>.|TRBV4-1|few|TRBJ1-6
TGCGCCAGCAGCCAAGTCAACGATTCACCCCTCCACTTT
CASSQVNDSPLHF
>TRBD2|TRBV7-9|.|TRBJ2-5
TGTGCCAGCAGCCAAGGGACTAGCGGGCCAGAGACCCAGTACTTC
CASSQGTSGPETQYF
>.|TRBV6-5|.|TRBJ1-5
TGTGCCAGCAGTTACTCGAGCGGGGGGCCCCAGCATTTT
CASSYSSGGPQHF
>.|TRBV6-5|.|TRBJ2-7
TGTGCCAGCAGTTACACTCATACAGGGTACGAGCAGTACTTC
CASSYTHTGYEQYF
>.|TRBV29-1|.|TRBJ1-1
TGCAGCGTTGAAAGGCAGGTGAACACTGAAGCTTTCTTT
CSVERQVNTEAFF
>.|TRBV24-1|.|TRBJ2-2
TGTGCCACCCGGTGGGGGGACACCGGGGAGCTGTTTTTT
CATRWGDTGELFF
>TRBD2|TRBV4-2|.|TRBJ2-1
TGTGCCAGCAGCCAAGATAGACTAGCGGGGGCCTACGGTGAGCAGTTCTTC
CASSQDRLAGAYGEQFF
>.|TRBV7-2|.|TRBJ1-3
TGTGCCAGCAGCTTCTCCCAGGGTAGCAAGAACACCATATATTTT
CASSFSQGSKNTIYF
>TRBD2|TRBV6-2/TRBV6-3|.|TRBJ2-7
TGTGCCAGCAGCCCCGCGGGGGACTCCTACGAGCAGTACTTC
CASSPAGDSYEQYF
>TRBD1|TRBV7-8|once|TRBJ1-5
TGTGCCAGCAGCCTCCGGACAGGGAGCGATTGGAATCAGCCCCAGCATTTT
CASSLRTGSDWNQPQHF
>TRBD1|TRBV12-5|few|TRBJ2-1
TGTGCTAGTCGCCAGGGGGCTTTGGAGCAGTTCTTC
CASRQGALEQFF
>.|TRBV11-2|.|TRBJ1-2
TGTGCCAGCAGCTTAGCAGGCCCTGGCTACACCTTC
CASSLAGPGYTF
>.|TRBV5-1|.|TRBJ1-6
TGCGCCAGCAGCTCTCAACCCTACTCAGGGGAAGGTCTTAATTCACCCCTCCACTTT
CASSSQPYSGEGLNSPLHF